One and the same sample provided the 24 T cell receptor beta chains below, sequenced in a study of T cell changes during pregnancy in multiple sclerosis. Measured with immunoSEQ multiplex PCR; TCRdb has only the in-frame clones, and not every one. The sample contains approximately 100,000 clones, about 90% of which appear only once. The specimen comprised peripheral blood, sampled in the second trimester of pregnancy. Every receptor here comes from a female donor with multiple sclerosis, enrolled in a pregnancy study.

The chain couples TRBV5-4 to TRBJ1-2; perhaps TRBD1 as D (5 bases). V shed 0 bases and J shed 0 bases, with 9 bases lying between them. The germline gives CDR1 SGHNT, CDR2 YYREEE (reference sequence). This CDR3 comprises 15 residues. The CDR3 loop is CASSLGPGTNYGYTF. CDR3 bases: TGTGCCAGCAGCTTGGGGCCAGGGACTAACTATGGCTACACCTTC.

The rearrangement joins TRBV5-1 to TRBJ2-3; 9 positions match TRBD2. CDR3 length: 17 residues. The junction had 15 bases not matched to a gene; V was cut back by 7 bases and J by 3 bases. The germline V gene encodes CDR1 SGHRS and CDR2 YFSETQ. CDR3 sequence: CASDPGLAVSLTDTQYF. The CDR3 nucleotides are TGCGCCAGCGACCCGGGACTAGCAGTATCCCTGACAGATACGCAGTATTTT. Drawing the rest from reference TRBV5-1 and TRBJ2-3, the complete variable domain is KAGVTQTPRYLIKTRGQQVTLSCSPISGHRSVSWYQQTPGQGLQFLFEYFSETQRNKGNFPGRFSGRQFSNSRSEMNVSTLELGDSALYLCASDPGLAVSLTDTQYFGPGTRLTVL.

The V and J genes are TRBV28 and TRBJ1-2; D perhaps matches TRBD1 (5 bases). This CDR3 has 14 amino acids. Trimming took off 6 bases at V and 2 bases at J, with 13 bases between the two ends. Per the germline V gene, CDR1 is MDHEN and CDR2 is SYDVKM. CDR3 loop: CASRQPGLNYGYTF. The CDR3 DNA reads TGTGCCAGCAGACAACCGGGACTAAACTATGGCTACACCTTC.

The genes are TRBV28 and TRBJ2-1, with TRBD1 matching 9 bases. V trimming: 5 bases; J trimming: 6 bases; junction bases outside the gene matches: 5. Germline assignment: CDR1 MDHEN and CDR2 SYDVKM. The CDR3 length is 14 residues. This chain's CDR3 is CASSTTGGGNEQFF. DNA for the CDR3: TGTGCCAGCAGTACGACAGGGGGAGGCAATGAGCAGTTCTTC. Full variable domain (remainder filled in from reference TRBV28 and TRBJ2-1): DVKVTQSSRYLVKRTGEKVFLECVQDMDHENMFWYRQDPGLGLRLIYFSYDVKMKEKGDIPEGYSVSREKKERFSLILESASTNQTSMYLCASSTTGGGNEQFFGPGTRLTVL.

The chain recombines TRBV4-2 with TRBJ2-1, with 12 nucleotides matching TRBD2. Looked up from germline, CDR1 is LGHNA and CDR2 is YNFKEQ. Trimming at V came to 0 bases and at J to 5 bases, leaving 5 bases not matched to a gene. This CDR3 comprises 17 residues. CDR3 coding DNA: TGTGCCAGCAGCCAAGAGTGGGGGACTAGCGGGCACAATGAGCAGTTCTTC. This encodes CASSQEWGTSGHNEQFF.

Comments on this clone: The sample contains more than one DNA sequence encoding this CDR3. This chain joins TRBV6-5 and TRBJ2-7; 10 nucleotides line up with TRBD1. The J segment lost 4 bases and the V segment lost 4 bases, leaving 4 bases of the junction unmatched. Germline CDR1 reads MNHEY; CDR2 reads SVGAGI. The CDR3 contains 14 residues. CDR3 region: CASSFGTGAYEQYF. The CDR3 DNA sequence: TGTGCCAGCAGTTTCGGGACAGGGGCTTACGAGCAGTACTTC.

V gene TRBV6-5 combines with J gene TRBJ2-1, with D hard to call. The CDR3 runs to 16 residues. V gave up 4 bases and J gave up 0 bases, with 13 bases separating them. The germline gives CDR1 MNHEY, CDR2 SVGAGI. CDR3: CASSSRPKSSYNEQFF. The DNA of the CDR3 is TGTGCCAGCAGTTCCCGTCCAAAGAGCTCCTACAATGAGCAGTTCTTC.

The sample holds one count of this clone. The V call is TRBV18, the J call TRBJ2-2; possible D gene TRBD2, 6 bases. This CDR3 is built from 17 residues. Germline CDR1 reads KGHSH; CDR2 reads LQKENI. V gave up 8 bases and J gave up 2 bases, with 21 bases separating them. CDR3 coding DNA: TGTGCCAGCCCATGGGACTGCTGGAGGGCTAACACCGGGGAGCTGTTTTTT. Translating it yields CASPWDCWRANTGELFF.

V is TRBV5-4 and J is TRBJ2-3; D unclear. The CDR3 covers 14 residues. Germline-derived CDR1 and CDR2 are SGHNT and YYREEE (reference sequence). Trimming took 4 bases from V and 6 from J, leaving 15 bases between them. CDR3 amino acids: CASSQRIFGDTQYF. CDR3 coding DNA: TGTGCCAGCAGCCAACGGATCTTCGGGGATACGCAGTATTTT.

The chain employs TRBV29-1 and TRBJ2-7; the match to TRBD1 covers 10 bases. The germline V gene has CDR1 SQVTM and CDR2 ANQGSEA. After removal of 6 bases from V and 2 bases from J, the junction contained 25 bases not matched to a gene. This CDR3 is 20 amino acids long. The DNA of the CDR3 is TGCAGCGTCGCGGACGACAGGGGGCGGGCTAGCGGAAGAAACCCCTACGAGCAGTACTTC. Translation: CSVADDRGRASGRNPYEQYF.

The chain couples TRBV5-1 to TRBJ2-2; tentatively, D is TRBD1 (5 bases). V lost 3 bases and J lost 2, with 26 bases in between. The germline V gene has CDR1 SGHRS and CDR2 YFSETQ. The CDR3 contains 20 residues. This CDR3 reads CASSSRREPYFNQNTGELFF. In nucleotides, the CDR3 is TGCGCCAGCAGCTCCCGCAGGGAACCCTATTTTAACCAAAACACCGGGGAGCTGTTTTTT.

J is TRBJ2-6 and V is TRBV5-1; 9 positions match TRBD1. This CDR3 region has 16 residues. Germline CDR1 reads SGHRS; CDR2 reads YFSETQ. The trim removed 3 bases at V and 2 bases at J, leaving 3 bases unmatched. The CDR3 sequence: CASSWRDRAGANVLTF. In nucleotides, the CDR3 is TGCGCCAGCAGCTGGAGGGACAGGGCTGGGGCCAACGTCCTGACTTTC.

This chain uses TRBV19 with TRBJ1-1; 11 bases fit TRBD1. The CDR3 covers 15 residues. The V gene end was trimmed by 7 bases and the J gene end by 3 bases; junction bases not matched to a gene: 7. Germline values: CDR1 LNHDA, CDR2 SQIVND (reference sequence). The CDR3 DNA reads as TGTGCCAGTACCGGACAGGGGGCCGTATACACTGAAGCTTTCTTT. Its translation is CASTGQGAVYTEAFF.

The chain recombines TRBV2 with TRBJ1-5; 8 positions match TRBD1. V gave up 7 bases and J gave up 5 bases; unmatched junction bases: 4. The CDR3 is made up of 13 amino acids. Germline loops: CDR1 SNHLY, CDR2 FYNNEI. The CDR3 loop is CASKGQDYQPQHF. The CDR3 DNA sequence: TGTGCCAGCAAGGGACAGGATTATCAGCCCCAGCATTTT.

This chain connects TRBV19 to TRBJ1-2; D gene unclear. Trimming shortened V by 7 bases and J by 3 bases, and 21 bases separated the two germline ends. The CDR3 has 16 amino acids. In germline, CDR1 is LNHDA, CDR2 SQIVND (reference sequence). As DNA, the CDR3 is TGTGCCAGTATGTCGGGAGCCGGCATACGGTACTATGGCTACACCTTC. Residues: CASMSGAGIRYYGYTF.

The V and J genes are TRBV6-1 and TRBJ2-1, with 10 bases fitting TRBD1. Trimming at V came to 8 bases and at J to 7 bases, leaving 8 bases not matched to a gene. Germline V gene sequence: CDR1 MNHNS, CDR2 SASEGT. The CDR3 spans 14 residues. This CDR3 reads CASGRDRGLNEQFF. The DNA for the CDR3 is TGTGCCAGCGGCCGGGACAGGGGTTTAAATGAGCAGTTCTTC.

This sequence joins TRBV5-1 and TRBJ2-3; D gene unclear. Deletions cut 0 bases from V and 3 bases from J, with 11 bases between. In germline, CDR1 is SGHRS, CDR2 YFSETQ. The CDR3 length is 15 residues. CDR3 protein: CASSLAGHGTDTQYF. The CDR3 nucleotides read TGCGCCAGCAGCTTGGCAGGTCATGGGACAGATACGCAGTATTTT.

Regarding this clone: Other DNA sequences in the same sample also yield this CDR3. The chain carries TRBV6-6 and TRBJ2-7, with 7 bases fitting TRBD1. J was trimmed by 2 bases and V by 2 bases; bases with no gene match: 3. This CDR3 is built from 14 residues. The V gene's germline CDR1 is MNHNY and CDR2 SVGAGI (reference sequence). The DNA for the CDR3 is TGTGCCAGCAGTTACGGGACAGCCACCTACGAGCAGTACTTC. Translation gives CASSYGTATYEQYF.

CDR3 sequence (DNA): TGTGCCAGTAGTTTCCACAGGGGGCTTCAATACGAGCAGTACTTC. This sequence encodes CASSFHRGLQYEQYF. The V call is TRBV19, the J call TRBJ2-7, with TRBD1 matching over 9 bases. Germline loops: CDR1 LNHDA, CDR2 SQIVND (reference sequence). The CDR3 is 15 residues long. V lost 5 bases to trimming and J lost 4 bases; unmatched junction nucleotides: 9. Variable domain in full (rest from reference TRBV19 and TRBJ2-7): DGGITQSPKYLFRKEGQNVTLSCEQNLNHDAMYWYRQDPGQGLRLIYYSQIVNDFQKGDIAEGYSVSREKKESFPLTVTSAQKNPTAFYLCASSFHRGLQYEQYFGPGTRLTVT.

This chain uses TRBV29-1 with TRBJ2-1; 10 bases align to TRBD1. The ends lost 6 bases at V and 2 bases at J; junction bases unmatched: 4. The CDR3 consists of 14 residues. The germline gives CDR1 SQVTM, CDR2 ANQGSEA. The CDR3 bases are TGCAGCGTGCCGGGACAGGGGACCTACAATGAGCAGTTCTTC. Protein sequence: CSVPGQGTYNEQFF.

This clone was seen repeatedly, ten times or more. This chain uses TRBV11-2 with TRBJ2-1; weak D call: TRBD1 (6 bases). The CDR3 spans 15 residues. Looked up from germline, CDR1 is SGHAT and CDR2 is FQNNGV. Trimming took off 6 bases at V and 4 bases at J, with 16 bases between the two ends. CDR3 in amino acids: CASRQQGIRYNEQFF. CDR3 sequence (DNA): TGTGCCAGCAGGCAGCAGGGGATTCGGTACAATGAGCAGTTCTTC.

The chain couples TRBV11-1 to TRBJ2-5; TRBD1 aligns across 7 bases. The CDR3 contains 13 residues. The V gene end was trimmed by 5 bases and the J gene end by 7 bases; junction bases not matched to a gene: 7. The germline gives CDR1 SGHAT, CDR2 FQDESV (reference sequence). This CDR3 is CASSLSQGTTQYF. The CDR3, as DNA: TGTGCCAGCAGCCTTTCACAGGGGACGACCCAGTACTTC.

V gene TRBV27 combines with J gene TRBJ2-1; 9 bases align to TRBD2. The germline gives CDR1 MNHEY, CDR2 SMNVEV (reference sequence). This CDR3 is built from 13 residues. The junction had 4 bases not matched to a gene; V was cut back by 2 bases and J by 11 bases. The CDR3, as DNA: TGTGCCAGCAGTTTACGTCTAGCGGGGAAGCAGTTCTTC. Translation gives CASSLRLAGKQFF.

The chain employs TRBV6-4 and TRBJ1-2, with 9 bases that match TRBD1. V lost 0 bases and J lost 7; bases outside the gene matches: 30. Germline V gene lookup returns CDR1 MRHNA and CDR2 SNTAGT. This CDR3 has 23 amino acids. CDR3 region: CASSDSSYERQPTNRGRPGGYTF. CDR3 DNA: TGTGCCAGCAGTGACTCTTCCTACGAACGACAACCTACGAACAGGGGGCGCCCCGGTGGCTACACCTTC.